The T cell receptor beta chain described here comes from a study of T cell responses to AZD1222 COVID-19 vaccine. As concerns this clone: Its antigen is currently unknown.

Whole-study results and caveats: Increased Spike-specific TCR breadth and depth were observed after two AZD1222 doses.

Some clones are missing from TCRdb's copy, which holds only in-frame ones; the method was immunoSEQ multiplex PCR. In the table there are under 200,000 clones, approximately 94% of which are singletons. The CDR3 is made up of 16 amino acids. With 5 bases removed from V and 2 bases from J, the gap between germline ends came to 18 bases. Looked up from germline, CDR1 is LNHDA and CDR2 is SQIVND (reference sequence). The specimen was peripheral blood, collected 28 days after the second dose of the MenACWY control vaccine. The sequence came from an adult who received the MenACWY meningococcal vaccine as a control. This chain links TRBV19 with TRBJ1-2; no definite D call. The CDR3 loop is CASSSQSPSLNYGYTF. CDR3 nucleotide sequence: TGTGCCAGTAGTTCCCAGTCACCCTCCTTAAACTATGGCTACACCTTC.